The 24 T cell receptor beta chains listed next were all sequenced from one sample in a study of CD8 T cells in Susac syndrome. RNA was extracted with the RNeasy kit, and a quantity of roughly 0.45 to 1 ug was reverse transcribed using random hexamers. In TCRdb, the immunoSEQ multiplex PCR reads were re-called with MiXCR into one record per CDR3 protein. The data show about 94,000 distinct CDR3 sequences, over 90% seen once. Input material: CD4+ T cells from PBMCs. These receptors were obtained from a human donor with Susac syndrome.

The chain has TRBV19 and TRBJ2-7, with D maybe TRBD1 (5 bases). The CDR3 consists of 15 residues. CDR1 and CDR2 (germline): LNHDA, SQIVND (reference sequence). V shed 3 bases and J shed 4 bases, with 16 bases lying between them. The CDR3 loop is CASSIRAPRDYEQYF. The CDR3 region has the DNA TGTGCCAGTAGTATCAGGGCCCCACGAGATTACGAGCAGTACTTC.

V gene TRBV25-1 combines with J gene TRBJ1-4; D is perhaps TRBD1 (5 bases). The germline CDR1 and CDR2 sequences are MGHDK and SYGVNS. V was clipped by 8 bases and J by 3 bases, with 16 bases between them. The CDR3 extends over 15 amino acids. The CDR3: CASRNNGAANEKLFF. CDR3 DNA sequence: TGTGCCAGCCGGAACAACGGGGCAGCTAATGAAAAACTGTTTTTT.

CDR3 residues: CATSPGGPTDTQYF. CDR3 sequence (DNA): TGTGCCACCAGCCCGGGGGGACCCACAGATACGCAGTATTTT. The rearrangement uses TRBV15 and TRBJ2-3, with 7 nucleotides matching TRBD2. Germline V lookup: CDR1 LNHNV, CDR2 YYDKDF (reference sequence). The CDR3 extends over 14 amino acids. The V gene end was trimmed by 5 bases and the J gene end by 2 bases; junction bases not matched to a gene: 4.

This clonotype was seen only once. The V gene is TRBV30, the J gene TRBJ2-5, with D perhaps TRBD2 (7 bases). This CDR3 has 14 amino acids. CDR1 and CDR2 (germline): GTSNPN, SVGIG (reference sequence). The V gene lost 2 bases and the J gene lost 5 bases, with 15 bases spanning the gap. As DNA, the CDR3 is TGTGCCTGGAGTCATGGGGGGGCCGGGGAGACCCAGTACTTC. As protein: CAWSHGGAGETQYF.

This chain joins TRBV27 and TRBJ2-5; 7 nucleotides agree with TRBD2. This CDR3 has 15 amino acids. V was clipped by 3 bases and J by 7 bases; unmatched bases: 11. CDR1 and CDR2 (germline): MNHEY, SMNVEV (reference sequence). The CDR3 spells CASSFGGRMVGTQYF. The CDR3 DNA is TGTGCCAGCAGTTTCGGGGGGAGGATGGTTGGGACCCAGTACTTC.

The chain has TRBV27 and TRBJ2-7, with D tentatively TRBD1 (6 bases). The CDR3 runs 12 residues. The germline V gene encodes CDR1 MNHEY and CDR2 SMNVEV (reference sequence). With 5 bases removed from V and 5 bases from J, the gap between germline ends came to 10 bases. The CDR3: CASSRQGNEQYF. The DNA of the CDR3 is TGTGCCAGCAGTCGCCAGGGGAACGAGCAGTACTTC.

This clonotype appeared a few times. The rearrangement links TRBV20-1 to TRBJ2-4, with D possibly matching TRBD2 (6 bases). Germline V gene sequence: CDR1 DFQATT, CDR2 SNEGSKA (reference sequence). Trimming stripped 0 bases from V and 0 bases from J, with 9 bases between. This CDR3 region has 15 residues. The CDR3 spells CSAREGGVAKNIQYF. The CDR3 DNA follows: TGCAGTGCTAGAGAGGGAGGAGTAGCCAAAAACATTCAGTACTTC.

This rearrangement joins TRBV27 to TRBJ1-2; TRBD1 aligns across 7 bases. The ends lost 10 bases at V and 0 bases at J; junction bases unmatched: 23. This CDR3 region has 19 residues. Germline V lookup: CDR1 MNHEY, CDR2 SMNVEV (reference sequence). The CDR3 protein is CATTGGPNRGGPANYGYTF. CDR3 DNA: TGTGCCACCACGGGGGGGCCTAACAGGGGAGGCCCAGCTAACTATGGCTACACCTTC.

The rearrangement uses TRBV7-2 and TRBJ2-1, with no clear D. From germline, CDR1 is SGHTA and CDR2 FQGNSA. The CDR3 has 11 amino acids. Trimming pared 4 bases from V and 10 bases from J, leaving 8 bases between. CDR3 nucleotides: TGTGCCAGCAGCTCCGTTGCAGAGCAGTTCTTC. The encoded protein is CASSSVAEQFF.

The rearrangement links TRBV11-2 to TRBJ1-2, with 7 bases identical to TRBD1. The CDR3 has 14 amino acids. CDR1 is SGHAT, CDR2 FQNNGV, per germline. V was pared by 5 bases and J by 4 bases, with 7 bases of the junction left unmatched. The CDR3 DNA reads as TGTGCCAGCAGCCGAGACAGGGCTGGCTATGGCTACACCTTC. Translating it yields CASSRDRAGYGYTF.

V and J are TRBV20-1 and TRBJ1-4, with D unclear. The CDR3 totals 13 residues. The V gene's germline CDR1 is DFQATT and CDR2 SNEGSKA (reference sequence). V was clipped by 3 bases and J by 4 bases, with 9 bases between them. The CDR3 is CSARDLSNEKLFF. The CDR3 DNA follows: TGCAGTGCTAGGGATCTTAGTAATGAAAAACTGTTTTTT.

This chain uses TRBV4-1 with TRBJ2-1; D is unclear. The V end lost 1 base, the J end lost 3 bases, and 13 bases lay between the germline ends. Germline V CDR1 and CDR2: MGHRA, YSYEKL. CDR3 size: 16 residues. CDR3 nucleotide sequence: TGCGCCAGCAGCCAAGCTGAAGGCCAGCGCTACAATGAGCAGTTCTTC. It is translated as CASSQAEGQRYNEQFF.

The chain uses TRBV7-9 and TRBJ1-1, with D possibly TRBD1 on 5 matching bases. Germline V gene sequence: CDR1 SEHNR, CDR2 FQNEAQ (reference sequence). V was trimmed by 7 bases and J by 7 bases, leaving 16 bases between them. The CDR3 is 13 amino acids. CDR3 sequence (DNA): TGTGCCAGCACCGGAATCAGGGACGGTGAAGCTTTCTTT. It codes for CASTGIRDGEAFF.

The chain employs TRBV1 and TRBJ2-1; the DNA was not compared with TRBD1, the D call given in the table. TRBV1 has pseudogene status. The length of the CDR3 is 16 residues. The CDR3 is CTSSQARGGFYNEQFF. The CDR3 nucleotides read TGCACCAGCAGCCAAGCCCGGGGGGGTTTCTACAATGAGCAGTTCTTC.

This chain uses TRBV28 with TRBJ1-2; TRBD1 aligns across 9 bases. Germline lookup yields CDR1 MDHEN and CDR2 SYDVKM. This CDR3 comprises 15 residues. The ends lost 6 bases at V and 7 bases at J; junction bases unmatched: 12. The CDR3: CASSLLDRGIFGYTF. CDR3 DNA: TGTGCCAGCAGCCTATTGGACAGGGGCATTTTTGGCTACACCTTC.

The chain recombines TRBV20-1 with TRBJ2-1, with 8 bases identical to TRBD2. The CDR3 runs 11 residues. The J segment lost 12 bases and the V segment lost 3 bases, leaving 4 bases of the junction unmatched. CDR1 and CDR2 from the germline V gene are DFQATT and SNEGSKA (reference sequence). In DNA form, the CDR3 reads TGCAGTGCTAGCGGGGGGGTAGCGCAGTTCTTC. It encodes CSASGGVAQFF.

The V call is TRBV7-3, the J call TRBJ2-3; D unclear. CDR3 size: 12 residues. With 5 bases removed from V and 4 bases from J, the gap between germline ends came to 7 bases. Germline V CDR1 and CDR2: SGHTA, FQGTGA. CDR3 coding DNA: TGTGCCAGCAGCCCCTTAGCAGATACGCAGTATTTT. It translates to CASSPLADTQYF.

The chain joins TRBV7-9 to TRBJ1-5; D is unclear. Germline lookup yields CDR1 SEHNR and CDR2 FQNEAQ (reference sequence). V lost 1 base to trimming and J lost 7 bases, with 8 bases between them. This CDR3 comprises 13 residues. The CDR3 region has the DNA TGTGCCAGCAGCTTAGAGGGTCAGCAGCCCCAGCATTTT. Its protein is CASSLEGQQPQHF.

The chain is built from TRBV7-2 and TRBJ2-3; 10 bases agree with TRBD2. After removal of 5 bases from V and 5 bases from J, the junction contained 10 bases not matched to a gene. The V gene's germline CDR1 is SGHTA and CDR2 FQGNSA. The CDR3 totals 16 residues. DNA for the CDR3: TGTGCCAGCAGCGTCTCTAGCGGGGGAGGGGAAGATACGCAGTATTTT. Translation gives CASSVSSGGGEDTQYF.

The chain has TRBV29-1 and TRBJ1-2; D is undetermined. In germline, CDR1 is SQVTM, CDR2 ANQGSEA. V lost 3 bases and J lost 8, with 16 bases in between. This CDR3 spans 13 amino acids. The CDR3 spells CSVEADPTKGYTF. CDR3 coding DNA: TGCAGCGTTGAGGCAGATCCGACGAAGGGCTACACCTTC.

The chain carries TRBV9 and TRBJ2-7; the D gene is possibly TRBD1 (6 bases). The germline V gene has CDR1 SGDLS and CDR2 YYNGEE. This CDR3 has 14 residues. V lost 1 base, J lost 3 bases, and 11 bases lay in between. The DNA for the CDR3 is TGTGCCAGCAGCGTACCGCAGGGGAACTACGAGCAGTACTTC. Protein: CASSVPQGNYEQYF.

The chain is built from TRBV29-1 and TRBJ1-5, with D uncertain. CDR3 size: 13 residues. The germline gives CDR1 SQVTM, CDR2 ANQGSEA. V was pared by 4 bases and J by 7 bases, with 14 bases between. CDR3 sequence reads: CSVVGQAGQPQHF. CDR3 nucleotide sequence: TGCAGCGTTGTCGGGCAGGCAGGACAGCCCCAGCATTTT.

The rearrangement uses TRBV9 and TRBJ2-1; 10 nucleotides line up with TRBD2. In germline, CDR1 is SGDLS, CDR2 YYNGEE. Trimming took 7 bases from V and 2 from J; bases not matched to a gene: 6. This CDR3 has 15 amino acids. CDR3 in DNA: TGTGCCAGCTGCCTCGGGACTAGCGCCTACAATGAGCAGTTCTTC. Its protein is CASCLGTSAYNEQFF.

V usage is TRBV9 and J usage is TRBJ2-6, with unresolved D. CDR3 length equals 11 residues. V lost 5 bases to trimming and J lost 5 bases, with 2 bases between them. In germline, CDR1 is SGDLS, CDR2 YYNGEE. The DNA for the CDR3 is TGTGCCAGCAGGCGGGCCAACGTCCTGACTTTC. It specifies CASRRANVLTF.